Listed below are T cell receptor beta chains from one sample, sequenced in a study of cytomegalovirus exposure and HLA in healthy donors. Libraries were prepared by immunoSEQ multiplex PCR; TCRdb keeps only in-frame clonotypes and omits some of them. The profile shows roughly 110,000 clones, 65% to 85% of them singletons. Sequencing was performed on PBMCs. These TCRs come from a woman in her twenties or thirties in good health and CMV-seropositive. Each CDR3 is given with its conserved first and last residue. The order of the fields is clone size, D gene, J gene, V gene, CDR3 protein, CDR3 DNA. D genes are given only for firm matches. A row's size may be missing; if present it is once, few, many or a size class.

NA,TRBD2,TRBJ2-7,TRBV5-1,CASSAAYLAGGIIGSYEQYF,TGCGCCAGCAGCGCCGCCTACCTAGCGGGGGGCATAATTGGGTCCTACGAGCAGTACTTC
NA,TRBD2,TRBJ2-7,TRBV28,CASSPHLEPSGRTYEQYF,TGTGCCAGCAGCCCCCATCTCGAACCTAGCGGGCGTACCTACGAGCAGTACTTC
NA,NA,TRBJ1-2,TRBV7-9,CASSLTEGYTF,TGTGCCAGCAGCTTAACAGAAGGCTACACCTTC
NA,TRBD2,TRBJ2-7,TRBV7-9,CASSLFILAGVGEQYF,TGTGCCAGCAGCTTATTCATACTAGCGGGAGTTGGCGAGCAGTACTTC
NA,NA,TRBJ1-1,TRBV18,CASSPPAIWQGNTEAFF,TGTGCCAGCTCACCTCCCGCAATTTGGCAGGGGAACACTGAAGCTTTCTTT
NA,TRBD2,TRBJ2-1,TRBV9,CASSPSGNYHNEQFF,TGTGCCAGCAGCCCTAGCGGGAACTATCACAATGAGCAGTTCTTC
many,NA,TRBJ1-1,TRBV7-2,CASSLQHLNTEAFF,TGTGCCAGCAGCTTACAACATCTGAACACTGAAGCTTTCTTT
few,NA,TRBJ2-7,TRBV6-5,CASSYSPGEYEQYF,TGTGCCAGCAGTTACTCCCCCGGGGAATACGAGCAGTACTTC
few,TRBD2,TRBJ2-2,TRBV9,CASSVASGGAYGELFF,TGTGCCAGCAGCGTTGCTAGCGGGGGGGCCTACGGGGAGCTGTTTTTT
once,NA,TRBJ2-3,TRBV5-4,CASSLAAATGEDTQYF,TGTGCCAGCAGCTTGGCGGCGGCCACGGGAGAGGATACGCAGTATTTT
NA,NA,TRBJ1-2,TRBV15,CATSPDRNYGYTF,TGTGCCACCAGCCCAGACAGAAACTATGGCTACACCTTC
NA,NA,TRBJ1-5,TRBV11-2,CASSLAKGYSNQPQHF,TGTGCCAGCAGCTTAGCGAAGGGGTATAGCAATCAGCCCCAGCATTTT
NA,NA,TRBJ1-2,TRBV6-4,CASRPGEGYGYTF,TGTGCCAGCAGGCCAGGGGAGGGATATGGCTACACCTTC
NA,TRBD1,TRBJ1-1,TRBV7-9,CSSSLGQGEVGF,TGTTCCAGCAGCTTAGGACAGGGGGAAGTTGGATTT
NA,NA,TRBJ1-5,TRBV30,CAWAQPNSNQPQHF,TGTGCCTGGGCACAACCGAACAGCAATCAGCCCCAGCATTTT
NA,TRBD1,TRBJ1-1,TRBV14,CASSQGQGFTEAFF,TGTGCCAGCAGCCAAGGACAGGGGTTCACTGAAGCTTTCTTT
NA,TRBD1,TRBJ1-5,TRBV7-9,CASSYGTGSNQPQHF,TGTGCCAGCAGCTACGGGACAGGGAGCAATCAGCCCCAGCATTTT
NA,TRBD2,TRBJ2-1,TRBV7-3,CASSLDTSGRVGYNEQFF,TGTGCCAGCAGCTTAGACACTAGCGGGAGAGTCGGCTACAATGAGCAGTTCTTC
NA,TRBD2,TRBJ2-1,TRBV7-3,CASSPVGLAGGRDEQFF,TGTGCCAGCAGCCCGGTGGGACTAGCGGGGGGGCGGGATGAGCAGTTCTTC
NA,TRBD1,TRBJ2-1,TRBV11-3,CASSIRTGARLAYNEQFF,TGTGCCAGCAGCATCCGGACAGGGGCCCGCCTTGCCTACAATGAGCAGTTCTTC
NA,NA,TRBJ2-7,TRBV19,CASSIGQGSYEQYF,TGTGCCAGTAGTATAGGGCAGGGATCCTACGAGCAGTACTTC
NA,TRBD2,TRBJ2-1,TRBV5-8,CASSLAGGVVAPYNEQFF,TGTGCCAGCAGCTTGGCGGGGGGGGTAGTAGCCCCTTACAATGAGCAGTTCTTC
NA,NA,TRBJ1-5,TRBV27,CASSFSSQGSNQPQHF,TGTGCCAGCAGTTTTTCATCCCAGGGGAGCAATCAGCCCCAGCATTTC
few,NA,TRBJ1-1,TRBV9,CASSAGSDTEAFF,TGTGCCAGCAGCGCCGGGAGCGACACTGAAGCTTTCTTT
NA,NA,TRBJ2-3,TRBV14,CASSPFTDTQYF,TGTGCCAGCAGCCCATTCACAGATACGCAGTATTTT
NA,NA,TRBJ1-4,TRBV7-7,CASSLAGSEKLFF,TGTGCTAGCAGCTTAGCCGGGTCTGAAAAACTGTTTTTT
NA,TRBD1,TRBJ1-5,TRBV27,CASRPAGTDNQPQHF,TGTGCCAGCAGGCCAGCCGGGACAGACAATCAGCCCCAGCATTTT
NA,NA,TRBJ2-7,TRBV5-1,CASSLIQSPYEQYF,TGCGCCAGCAGCTTAATACAGTCTCCATACGAGCAGTACTTC
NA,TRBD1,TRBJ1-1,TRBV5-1,CASSYMGTGDLAEAFF,TGCGCCAGCAGCTATATGGGGACAGGGGATTTGGCTGAAGCTTTCTTT
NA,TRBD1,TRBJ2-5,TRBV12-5,CASGPGQLQETQYF,TGTGCTAGTGGCCCGGGACAGTTGCAAGAGACCCAGTACTTC
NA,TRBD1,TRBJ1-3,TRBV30,CAWSVLAGGNTIYF,TGTGCCTGGAGTGTACTGGCAGGGGGGAACACCATATATTTT
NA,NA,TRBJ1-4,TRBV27,CASSPLYRATNEKLFF,TGTGCCAGCAGTCCCCTCTACAGGGCAACTAATGAAAAACTGTTTTTT
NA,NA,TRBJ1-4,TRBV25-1,CASTLGRVTNEKLFF,TGTGCCAGCACATTAGGGAGGGTAACTAATGAAAAACTGTTTTTT
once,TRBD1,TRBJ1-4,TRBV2,CASSDRDPTNEKLFF,TGTGCCAGCAGCGACAGGGACCCAACTAATGAAAAACTGTTTTTT
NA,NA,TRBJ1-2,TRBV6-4,CASRGGTAGDGYTF,TGTGCCAGCAGGGGGGGGACTGCCGGGGATGGCTACACCTTC
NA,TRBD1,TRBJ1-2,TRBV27,CASSTTGTGDGYTF,TGTGCCAGCAGTACGACCGGGACAGGGGATGGCTACACCTTC
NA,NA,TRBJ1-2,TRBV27,CASSRQPPYGYTF,TGTGCCAGCTCAAGACAGCCCCCCTATGGCTACACCTTC
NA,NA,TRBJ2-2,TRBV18,CASSPRFGGELFF,TGTGCCAGCTCACCCCGTTTCGGCGGGGAGCTGTTTTTT
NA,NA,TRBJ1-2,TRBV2,CASSEGGRGYGYTF,TGTGCCAGCAGTGAAGGGGGGCGCGGGTATGGCTACACCTTC
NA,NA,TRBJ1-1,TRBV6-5,CASSYLRGTGTEAFF,TGTGCCAGCAGTTACTTGCGGGGTACGGGCACTGAAGCTTTCTTT
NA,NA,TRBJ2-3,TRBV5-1,CASSSPRGPDTQYF,TGCGCCAGCAGCTCGCCCAGGGGCCCAGATACGCAGTATTTT
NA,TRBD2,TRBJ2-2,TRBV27,CASSFGIPTSGLFF,TGTGCCAGCAGTTTTGGTATTCCCACTAGCGGGCTGTTTTTT
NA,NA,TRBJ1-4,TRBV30,CAWSYREYEKLFF,TGTGCCTGGAGTTACAGGGAATATGAAAAACTGTTTTTT
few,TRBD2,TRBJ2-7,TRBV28,CASSRRTSVFYEQYF,TGTGCCAGCAGCAGACGGACTAGCGTTTTCTACGAGCAGTACTTC
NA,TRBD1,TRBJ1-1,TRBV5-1,CASTQSGTGNLNTEAFF,TGCGCCAGCACCCAATCCGGGACAGGGAACTTGAACACTGAAGCTTTCTTT
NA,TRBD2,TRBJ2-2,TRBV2,CASSGLAGSRSGELFF,TGTGCCAGCAGTGGACTAGCGGGATCGAGATCCGGGGAGCTGTTTTTT